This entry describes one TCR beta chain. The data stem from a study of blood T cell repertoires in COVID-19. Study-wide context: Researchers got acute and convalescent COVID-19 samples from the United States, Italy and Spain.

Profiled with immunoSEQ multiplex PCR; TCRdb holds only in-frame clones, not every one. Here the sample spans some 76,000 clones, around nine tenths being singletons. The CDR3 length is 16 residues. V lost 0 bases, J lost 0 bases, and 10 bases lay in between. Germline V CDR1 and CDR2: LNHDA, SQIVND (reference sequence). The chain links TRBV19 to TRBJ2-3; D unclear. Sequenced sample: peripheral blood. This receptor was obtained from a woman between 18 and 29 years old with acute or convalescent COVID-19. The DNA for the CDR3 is TGTGCCAGTAGTATAGATGCGAGTACTAGCACAGATACGCAGTATTTT. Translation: CASSIDASTSTDTQYF.